These 32 T cell receptor beta chains share one sample of origin, sequenced in a study of CD8 T cells in ankylosing spondylitis. Their recognized antigens are unknown. The study, taken as a whole, reports: In ankylosing spondylitis blood, a motif of about 8 highly homologous TCR beta variants appeared characteristic.

TCRdb ran MiXCR on the 5' RACE reads and lists one entry per CDR3 protein. The sample includes about 500,000 distinct CDR3 sequences, about 13% of them seen just once. The source material was blood, either unsorted or a sorted T cell fraction (not recorded which). The receptors were gathered from a male donor with ankylosing spondylitis.

This clonotype was observed at least ten times. V and J are TRBV7-9 and TRBJ2-1; TRBD1 agrees at 10 bases. Germline V gene data show CDR1 as SEHNR and CDR2 as FQNEAQ (reference sequence). The CDR3 runs 16 residues. V lost 1 base and J lost 8; bases outside the gene matches: 8. This chain's CDR3 is CASSLEGTGAVDEQFF. Written as DNA, the CDR3 is TGTGCCAGCAGCTTAGAGGGGACAGGGGCGGTGGATGAGCAGTTCTTC.

With regard to this clonotype: This may be a read error: a much more frequent sequence differs by one nucleotide. The genes are TRBV12-3 or TRBV12-4 and TRBJ1-2; possible D gene TRBD1, 6 bases. Trimming removed 3 bases at V and 3 bases at J, with 8 bases between. The CDR3 is made up of 13 amino acids. The CDR3 DNA reads as TGTGCCAGCAGTTTGAAGGGGGACTATGGCTACACCTTC. This sequence encodes CASSLKGDYGYTF.

This clonotype showed up just once. Given a much more abundant clone one base away, this may be a read error. The chain links TRBV7-2 to TRBJ2-1; D call uncertain. Trimming shortened V by 5 bases and J by 0 bases, and 11 bases separated the two germline ends. CDR1 is SGHTA, CDR2 FQGNSA, per germline. The CDR3 runs 15 residues. CDR3 in amino acids: CASSPTPSSYNEQFF. CDR3 DNA: TGTGCCAGCAGCCCTACCCCGAGCTCCTACAATGAGCAGTTCTTC.

This clonotype was counted at least ten times. This chain joins TRBV12-3 or TRBV12-4 and TRBJ2-5; possibly TRBD1 for D (6 bases). There are 12 residues in the CDR3. Trimming left V 6 bases short and J 5 bases short, with 10 bases between. The CDR3 protein is CASSPGVETQYF. CDR3 sequence (DNA): TGTGCCAGCAGCCCAGGGGTTGAGACCCAGTACTTC.

This clonotype was seen many times. This sequence joins TRBV20-1 and TRBJ2-1; 7 nucleotides line up with TRBD2. With 0 bases clipped from V and 12 bases from J, the junction kept 8 bases outside the gene matches. CDR3 size: 13 residues. The germline CDR1 and CDR2 sequences are DFQATT and SNEGSKA (reference sequence). The CDR3 loop reads CSARDLGGGMQFF. CDR3 sequence (DNA): TGCAGTGCTAGAGATTTGGGGGGGGGTATGCAGTTCTTC.

This clonotype was seen more than once but under ten times. The chain recombines TRBV5-1 with TRBJ1-4, with D unclear. With 3 bases removed from V and 0 bases from J, the gap between germline ends came to 12 bases. This CDR3 has 16 amino acids. Germline loops: CDR1 SGHRS, CDR2 YFSETQ. CDR3 region: CASSSTIPSTNEKLFF. The CDR3 DNA follows: TGCGCCAGCAGCTCCACCATCCCATCAACTAATGAAAAACTGTTTTTT.

The rearrangement joins TRBV5-1 to TRBJ2-3; TRBD2 agrees at 9 bases. The CDR3 is made up of 18 amino acids. Germline V lookup: CDR1 SGHRS, CDR2 YFSETQ. V lost 0 bases, J lost 0 bases, and 8 bases stayed unmatched. The CDR3 DNA is TGCGCCAGCAGCTTGGCCGGACTAGCGTTGATAAGCACAGATACGCAGTATTTT. This gives the protein CASSLAGLALISTDTQYF. Using reference TRBV5-1 and TRBJ2-3 for the parts outside the CDR3, the full variable domain is KAGVTQTPRYLIKTRGQQVTLSCSPISGHRSVSWYQQTPGQGLQFLFEYFSETQRNKGNFPGRFSGRQFSNSRSEMNVSTLELGDSALYLCASSLAGLALISTDTQYFGPGTRLTVL.

Written as DNA, the CDR3 is TGCAGTGCTGGGAGGACCCTCGCCTACAATGAGCAGTTCTTC. Encoded protein: CSAGRTLAYNEQFF. The V gene is TRBV20-1, the J gene TRBJ2-1, with D possibly being TRBD2 (6 bases). V dropped 5 bases and J dropped 2 bases, with 13 bases sitting between them. CDR1 is DFQATT and CDR2 is SNEGSKA in the germline V gene (reference sequence). The CDR3 is 14 amino acids.

This clonotype was found a few times. V usage is TRBV29-1 and J usage is TRBJ1-1, with 7 bases fitting TRBD1. The CDR3 sequence is 14 residues long. In germline, CDR1 is SQVTM, CDR2 ANQGSEA. The ends lost 4 bases at V and 4 bases at J; junction bases unmatched: 9. The CDR3 sequence is CSVGATGSATEAFF. The CDR3 nucleotides read TGCAGCGTTGGAGCGACAGGGTCGGCCACTGAAGCTTTCTTT.

The CDR3 sequence: CARSPGLHLREQYV. The CDR3 nucleotides read TGTGCCAGGAGCCCTGGGCTCCACCTAAGGGAGCAGTACGTC. This chain links TRBV5-5 with TRBJ2-7; D unresolved. This CDR3 is 14 amino acids long. Germline CDR1 and CDR2: SGHKS and YYEKEE (reference sequence). V lost 8 bases and J 7 bases, leaving 22 bases between the germline ends.

This clonotype was recorded many times. The gene calls are TRBV24-1 and TRBJ2-1, with a possible D match to TRBD1 (6 bases). Trimming removed 6 bases at V and 8 bases at J, with 19 bases between. The germline V gene encodes CDR1 KGHDR and CDR2 SFDVKD. The CDR3 length is 15 residues. This CDR3 is CATSQLGAQGDEQFF. CDR3 bases: TGTGCCACCAGTCAATTGGGGGCTCAAGGCGATGAGCAGTTCTTC.

This clonotype turned up a few times. The chain has TRBV10-3 and TRBJ2-2; 8 bases line up with TRBD2. Trimming removed 11 bases from V and 1 base from J; junction bases left unmatched: 3. Germline V gene sequence: CDR1 ENHRY, CDR2 SYGVKD. The CDR3 is 13 residues long. The DNA for the CDR3 is TGTGCCCTCGGGAGGGGGAACACCGGGGAGCTGTTTTTT. Translating it yields CALGRGNTGELFF.

This clonotype was counted only a few times. The chain combines TRBV7-9 with TRBJ2-1; 13 bases fit TRBD2. This CDR3 region has 16 residues. CDR1 is SEHNR and CDR2 is FQNEAQ in the germline V gene (reference sequence). V was pared by 4 bases and J by 8 bases, with 8 bases of the junction left unmatched. The CDR3 here is CASSSGTSGALDEQFF. CDR3 nucleotide sequence: TGTGCCAGCAGCTCCGGGACTAGCGGGGCCCTTGATGAGCAGTTCTTC.

This clonotype appeared a few times. The chain recombines TRBV20-1 with TRBJ2-3, with 14 bases that match TRBD2. Germline V gene data show CDR1 as DFQATT and CDR2 as SNEGSKA (reference sequence). This CDR3 region has 19 residues. V was pared by 0 bases and J by 2 bases, with 10 bases of the junction left unmatched. For the CDR3, the DNA is TGCAGTGCTAGAGATCTCGGGACTAGCGGGAGCTCATTCACAGATACGCAGTATTTT. It encodes CSARDLGTSGSSFTDTQYF.

The table lists this clonotype with a few counts. The gene calls are TRBV4-1 and TRBJ2-1; D gene unclear. V dropped 5 bases and J dropped 8 bases, with 10 bases sitting between them. The germline V gene has CDR1 MGHRA and CDR2 YSYEKL. This CDR3 region has 12 residues. CDR3 bases: TGCGCCAGCAGCGAGGCGGTAGATGAGCAGTTCTTC. It translates to CASSEAVDEQFF.

This clonotype has ten or more counts. The V gene is TRBV4-2, the J gene TRBJ2-7; D ambiguous. CDR1 and CDR2 (germline): LGHNA, YNFKEQ. The V end lost 4 bases, the J end lost 2 bases, and 12 bases lay between the germline ends. The CDR3 sequence is 14 residues long. CDR3 coding DNA: TGTGCCAGCAGCCTGGGCAGGTTCACCTACGAGCAGTACTTC. Protein: CASSLGRFTYEQYF.

This clonotype has at least ten counts. Germline is not matched at one junction end, which may reflect a read error. J is TRBJ2-2 and V is TRBV12-3 or TRBV12-4; D is unresolved. The length of the CDR3 is 13 residues. The CDR3 loop reads CASSLVNPGELFF. CDR3 sequence (DNA): TGTGCCAGCAGTTTAGTGAACCCCGGGGAGCTGTTTTTT.

This clonotype was seen at least ten times. The rearrangement links TRBV20-1 to TRBJ2-2; D gene ambiguous. Germline CDR1 DFQATT, CDR2 SNEGSKA (reference sequence). There are 16 residues in the CDR3. Trimming took off 2 bases at V and 0 bases at J, with 13 bases between the two ends. CDR3 residues: CSARLSKRANTGELFF. In nucleotides, the CDR3 is TGCAGTGCTAGACTATCGAAACGCGCGAACACCGGGGAGCTGTTTTTT.

This chain joins TRBV27 and TRBJ2-3, with unresolved D. The CDR3 has 14 amino acids. Germline V gene data show CDR1 as MNHEY and CDR2 as SMNVEV (reference sequence). Trimming pared 5 bases from V and 0 bases from J, leaving 9 bases between. The CDR3 nucleotides read TGTGCCAGCAGTCACCTCCTCAGCACAGATACGCAGTATTTT. The encoded protein is CASSHLLSTDTQYF.

In this sample, this clonotype turned up a few times. The rearrangement joins TRBV6-2 or TRBV6-3 to TRBJ2-2, with D possibly TRBD1 on 5 matching bases. The V and J ends lost 0 bases and 0 bases respectively, with 8 bases between them. Germline assignment: CDR1 MNHEY and CDR2 SVGEGT. This CDR3 is built from 16 residues. DNA of the CDR3: TGTGCCAGCAGTTACTCGAAAGGGGCGAACACCGGGGAGCTGTTTTTT. It specifies CASSYSKGANTGELFF.

The rearrangement links TRBV5-4 to TRBJ2-5, with TRBD2 matching 11 bases. The germline V gene encodes CDR1 SGHNT and CDR2 YYREEE (reference sequence). The CDR3 extends over 16 amino acids. Germline trimming cut 4 bases from V and 5 bases from J; bases unmatched to any gene: 10. CDR3 sequence: CASSRQTSGIGETQYF. DNA of the CDR3: TGTGCCAGCAGCCGACAGACTAGCGGGATTGGTGAGACCCAGTACTTC.

This clonotype has only a few counts. V gene TRBV7-9 combines with J gene TRBJ1-1; D is undetermined. The V gene lost 4 bases and the J gene lost 8 bases, with 14 bases spanning the gap. The CDR3 length is 13 residues. From germline, CDR1 is SEHNR and CDR2 FQNEAQ (reference sequence). The CDR3 region is CASSSVLWFEAFF. Written as DNA, the CDR3 is TGTGCCAGCAGCTCAGTATTGTGGTTCGAAGCTTTCTTT.

This clonotype came up many times. The chain recombines TRBV20-1 with TRBJ2-7; the D call may be TRBD1 or TRBD2 (5 bases each). The V end lost 8 bases, the J end lost 6 bases, and 20 bases lay between the germline ends. The V gene's germline CDR1 is DFQATT and CDR2 SNEGSKA (reference sequence). The CDR3 is made up of 13 amino acids. CDR3 sequence: CSSGTLGRVEQYF. In nucleotides, the CDR3 is TGCAGTTCCGGGACCCTGGGGAGAGTCGAGCAGTACTTC.

This clonotype has just a few counts. The V gene is TRBV15, the J gene TRBJ2-3; 7 bases fit TRBD2. V gave up 0 bases and J gave up 2 bases; unmatched junction bases: 8. Per germline, CDR1 LNHNV and CDR2 YYDKDF (reference sequence). The CDR3 loop spans 17 amino acids. CDR3: CATSRDLAGANTDTQYF. In DNA form, the CDR3 reads TGTGCCACCAGCAGAGATTTGGCGGGAGCCAACACAGATACGCAGTATTTT.

For the CDR3, the DNA is TGTGCCAGCACCAGACAGGGTCGTGGCACTGAAGCTTTCTTT. Encoded protein: CASTRQGRGTEAFF. The V call is TRBV6-2 or TRBV6-3, the J call TRBJ1-1, with TRBD1 identical over 7 bases. Germline-derived CDR1 and CDR2 are MNHEY and SVGEGT. The CDR3 is 14 residues long. After removal of 7 bases from V and 4 bases from J, the junction contained 9 bases not matched to a gene.

J is TRBJ2-1 and V is TRBV12-3 or TRBV12-4; unclear D gene. Trimming stripped 4 bases from V and 5 bases from J, with 9 bases between. The CDR3 sequence is 13 residues long. CDR3 coding DNA: TGTGCCAGCAGTTCGGAACCGAACAATGAGCAGTTCTTC. Its protein is CASSSEPNNEQFF.

The chain uses TRBV5-5 and TRBJ1-5, with D unclear. V dropped 4 bases and J dropped 0 bases, with 8 bases sitting between them. This CDR3 has 14 residues. In germline, CDR1 is SGHKS, CDR2 YYEKEE (reference sequence). CDR3 nucleotide sequence: TGTGCCAGCAGCCAGACGGCTAGCAATCAGCCCCAGCATTTT. It specifies CASSQTASNQPQHF.

The table lists this clonotype with many counts. CDR3 in DNA: TGCAGTGCTAGGGACCCCAGCGGGAGTGGAGAGACCCAGTACTTC. It encodes CSARDPSGSGETQYF. The V call is TRBV20-1, the J call TRBJ2-5, with 8 bases lining up with TRBD2. CDR1 and CDR2 (germline): DFQATT, SNEGSKA (reference sequence). Trimming took 3 bases from V and 4 from J; bases not matched to a gene: 10. This CDR3 spans 15 amino acids.

The J gene is TRBJ2-3, the V gene TRBV20-1; 8 bases are a match to TRBD1. Germline CDR1 is DFQATT and CDR2 is SNEGSKA (reference sequence). The CDR3 runs to 15 residues. V lost 8 bases to trimming and J lost 5 bases; unmatched junction nucleotides: 15. The CDR3 DNA reads TGCAGTACCCTAAACCCCAGGGGGCTCGGAGATACGCAGTATTTT. It specifies CSTLNPRGLGDTQYF.

This clonotype was found many times. CDR3 protein: CASSLYWEGEQFF. The CDR3 region has the DNA TGTGCCAGCAGTTTATATTGGGAGGGGGAGCAGTTCTTC. The chain joins TRBV27 to TRBJ2-1; 7 nucleotides match TRBD2. Trimming at V came to 1 base and at J to 10 bases, leaving 4 bases not matched to a gene. The CDR3 is 13 residues long. Germline loops: CDR1 MNHEY, CDR2 SMNVEV (reference sequence).

The genes are TRBV20-1 and TRBJ2-7; no clear D. Germline CDR1 reads DFQATT; CDR2 reads SNEGSKA (reference sequence). The CDR3 has 12 amino acids. V gave up 3 bases and J gave up 9 bases, with 15 bases separating them. CDR3 sequence reads: CSASPPLNGQYF. The CDR3 nucleotides are TGCAGTGCTAGTCCCCCCCTTAATGGGCAGTACTTC.

This clonotype has just a few counts. The rearrangement uses TRBV14 and TRBJ2-3; no reliable D call. Germline V gives CDR1 SGHDN, CDR2 FVKESK. The CDR3 covers 13 residues. V lost 0 bases and J lost 6, with 7 bases in between. The CDR3 sequence: CASSQDRLDTQYF. CDR3 sequence (DNA): TGTGCCAGCAGCCAAGATAGGTTGGATACGCAGTATTTT.